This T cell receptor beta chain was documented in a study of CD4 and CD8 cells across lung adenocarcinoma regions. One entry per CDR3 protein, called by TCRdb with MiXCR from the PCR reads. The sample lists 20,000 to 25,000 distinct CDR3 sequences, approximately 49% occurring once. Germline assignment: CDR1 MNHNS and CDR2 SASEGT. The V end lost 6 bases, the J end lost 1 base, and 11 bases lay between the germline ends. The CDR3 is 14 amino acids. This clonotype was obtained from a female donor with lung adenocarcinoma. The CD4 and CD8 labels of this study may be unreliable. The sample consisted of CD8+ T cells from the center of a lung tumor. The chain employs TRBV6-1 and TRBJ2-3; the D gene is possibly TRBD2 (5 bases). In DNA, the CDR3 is TGTGCCAGCAGACTAGGACTCGGCACAGATACGCAGTATTTT. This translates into CASRLGLGTDTQYF.